What follows are 3 T cell receptor beta chains derived from one specimen sequenced in a study of radiation and T cells in renal cell carcinoma. The time point is: baseline pretreatment blood. Stated treatment: 15 Gy SBRT to primary tumor, nephrectomy 4 weeks later. TCRdb's copy holds only in-frame clones and misses some; the assay was immunoSEQ multiplex PCR. The sample carries 120,000 to 150,000 clones, roughly 80% recorded once. The starting material was blood, obtained from a patient whose treatment included radiotherapy and nephrectomy. These TCRs come from a woman in her forties or fifties with renal cell carcinoma.

This clone was recorded only once. V is TRBV19 and J is TRBJ2-7, with 7 bases matching TRBD1. CDR1 and CDR2 (germline): LNHDA, SQIVND (reference sequence). The CDR3 has 15 residues. Trimming removed 5 bases from V and 3 bases from J; junction bases left unmatched: 10. CDR3 sequence reads: CASSRPGTAIYEQYF. CDR3 sequence (DNA): TGTGCCAGTAGTCGACCCGGGACAGCGATCTACGAGCAGTACTTC.

The table lists this clone with a few counts. The rearrangement joins TRBV6-1 to TRBJ1-4, with 8 bases that match TRBD1. The CDR3 totals 15 residues. V dropped 7 bases and J dropped 2; count of bases not matched to a gene: 6. From germline, CDR1 is MNHNS and CDR2 SASEGT. The CDR3 DNA sequence: TGTGCCAGCATACCGACAGGGGTGACTAATGAAAAACTGTTTTTT. Its translation: CASIPTGVTNEKLFF.

The rearrangement joins TRBV2 to TRBJ2-3; D gene ambiguous. Trimming cost V 4 bases and J 2 bases, with 10 bases left between them. The CDR3 spans 14 residues. Germline CDR1 SNHLY, CDR2 FYNNEI. DNA of the CDR3: TGTGCCAGCAGTGGTGTTGCAACCACAGATACGCAGTATTTT. Encoded protein: CASSGVATTDTQYF.